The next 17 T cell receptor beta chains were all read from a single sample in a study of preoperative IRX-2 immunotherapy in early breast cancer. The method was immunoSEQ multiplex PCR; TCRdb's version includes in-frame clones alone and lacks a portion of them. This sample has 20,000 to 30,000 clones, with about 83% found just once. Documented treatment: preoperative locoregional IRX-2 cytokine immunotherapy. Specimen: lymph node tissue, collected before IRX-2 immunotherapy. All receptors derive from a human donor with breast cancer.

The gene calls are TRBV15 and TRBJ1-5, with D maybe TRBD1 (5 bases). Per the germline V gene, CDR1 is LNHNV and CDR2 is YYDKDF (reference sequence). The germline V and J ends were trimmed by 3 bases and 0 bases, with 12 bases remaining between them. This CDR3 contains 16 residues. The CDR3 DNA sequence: TGTGCCACCAGCAGGGAAAGGGGATTTAGCAATCAGCCCCAGCATTTT. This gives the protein CATSRERGFSNQPQHF.

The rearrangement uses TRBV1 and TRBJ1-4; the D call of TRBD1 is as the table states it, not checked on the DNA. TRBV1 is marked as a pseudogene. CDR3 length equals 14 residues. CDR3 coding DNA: TGCGCCAGCAGCCTTAGGCAGGATTACGAAAAACTGTTTTTT. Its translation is CASSLRQDYEKLFF.

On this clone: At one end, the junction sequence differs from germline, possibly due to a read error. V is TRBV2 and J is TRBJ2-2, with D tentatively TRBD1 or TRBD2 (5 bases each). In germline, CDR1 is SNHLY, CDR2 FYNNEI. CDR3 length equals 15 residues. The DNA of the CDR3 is TGTGCCAGCAGTGGGTTGGGACCAAACATCGGGGAGCTGTTTTTT. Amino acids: CASSGLGPNIGELFF.

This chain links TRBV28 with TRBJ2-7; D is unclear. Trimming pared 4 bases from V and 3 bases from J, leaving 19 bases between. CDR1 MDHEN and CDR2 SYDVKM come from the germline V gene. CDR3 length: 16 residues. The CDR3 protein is CASSSLTRQNRYEQYF. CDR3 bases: TGTGCCAGCAGTTCCCTGACACGTCAAAATCGCTACGAGCAGTACTTC.

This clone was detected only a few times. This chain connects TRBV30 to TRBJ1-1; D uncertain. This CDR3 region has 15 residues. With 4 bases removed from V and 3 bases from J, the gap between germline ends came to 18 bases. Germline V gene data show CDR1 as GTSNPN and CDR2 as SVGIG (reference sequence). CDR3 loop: CAWKKGPGVYTEAFF. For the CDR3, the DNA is TGTGCCTGGAAGAAAGGGCCCGGAGTATACACTGAAGCTTTCTTT.

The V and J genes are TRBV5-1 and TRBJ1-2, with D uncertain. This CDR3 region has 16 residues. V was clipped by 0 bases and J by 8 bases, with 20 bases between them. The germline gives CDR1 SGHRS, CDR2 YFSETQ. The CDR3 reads CASSLGYNEGLGGYTF. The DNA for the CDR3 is TGCGCCAGCAGCTTGGGATACAACGAAGGCCTCGGGGGCTACACCTTC.

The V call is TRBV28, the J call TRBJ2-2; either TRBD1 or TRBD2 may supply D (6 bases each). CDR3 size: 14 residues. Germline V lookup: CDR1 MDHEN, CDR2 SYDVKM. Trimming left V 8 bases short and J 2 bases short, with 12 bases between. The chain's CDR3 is CASCGDTNTGELFF. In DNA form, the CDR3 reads TGTGCCAGCTGCGGGGACACCAACACCGGGGAGCTGTTTTTT.

CDR3 nucleotide sequence: TGTGCCACAAAGTTGGGACAGGGGGACGACGAGCAGTACTTC. Its translation: CATKLGQGDDEQYF. The chain links TRBV6-8 to TRBJ2-7, with 11 bases lining up with TRBD1. Germline CDR1 is MNHGY and CDR2 is SAAAGT. The trim removed 10 bases at V and 5 bases at J, leaving 10 bases unmatched. The CDR3 is made up of 14 amino acids.

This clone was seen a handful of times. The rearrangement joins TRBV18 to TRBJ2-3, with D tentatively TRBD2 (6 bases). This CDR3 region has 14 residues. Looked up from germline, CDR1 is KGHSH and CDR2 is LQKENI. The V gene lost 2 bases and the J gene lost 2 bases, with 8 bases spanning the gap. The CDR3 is CASSPGTHTDTQYF. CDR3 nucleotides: TGTGCCAGCTCACCAGGGACTCACACAGATACGCAGTATTTT. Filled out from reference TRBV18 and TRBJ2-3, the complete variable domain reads NAGVMQNPRHLVRRRGQEARLRCSPMKGHSHVYWYRQLPEEGLKFMVYLQKENIIDESGMPKERFSAEFPKEGPSILRIQQVVRGDSAAYFCASSPGTHTDTQYFGPGTRLTVL.

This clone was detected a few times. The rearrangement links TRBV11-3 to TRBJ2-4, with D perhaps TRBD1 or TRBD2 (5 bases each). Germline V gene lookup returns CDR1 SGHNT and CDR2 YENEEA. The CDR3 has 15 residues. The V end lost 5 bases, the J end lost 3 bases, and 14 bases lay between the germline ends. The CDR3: CASSPSGTGKNIQYF. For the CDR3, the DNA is TGTGCCAGCAGCCCCTCCGGGACCGGCAAAAACATTCAGTACTTC.

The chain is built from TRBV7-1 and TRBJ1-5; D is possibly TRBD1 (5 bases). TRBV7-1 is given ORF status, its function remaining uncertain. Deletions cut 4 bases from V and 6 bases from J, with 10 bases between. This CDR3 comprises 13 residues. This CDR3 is CASSLGEGQPQHF. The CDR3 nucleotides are TGTGCCAGCAGCTTAGGGGAGGGTCAGCCCCAGCATTTT.

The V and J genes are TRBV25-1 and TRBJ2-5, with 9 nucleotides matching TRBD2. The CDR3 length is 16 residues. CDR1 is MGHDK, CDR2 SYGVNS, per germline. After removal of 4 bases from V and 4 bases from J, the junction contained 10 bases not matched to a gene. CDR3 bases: TGTGCCAGCAGTGGATATAATAGCGGGGGAAGAGAGACCCAGTACTTC. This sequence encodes CASSGYNSGGRETQYF.

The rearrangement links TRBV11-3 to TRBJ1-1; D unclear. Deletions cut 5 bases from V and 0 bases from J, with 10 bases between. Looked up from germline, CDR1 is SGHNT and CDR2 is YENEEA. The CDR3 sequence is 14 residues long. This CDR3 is CASSLQIMNTEAFF. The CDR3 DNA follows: TGTGCCAGCAGCCTGCAGATCATGAACACTGAAGCTTTCTTT.

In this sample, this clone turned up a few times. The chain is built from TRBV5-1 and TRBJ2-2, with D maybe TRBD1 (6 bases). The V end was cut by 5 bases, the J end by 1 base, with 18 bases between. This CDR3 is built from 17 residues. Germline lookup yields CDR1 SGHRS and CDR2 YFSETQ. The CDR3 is CASSLPETGVNTGELFF. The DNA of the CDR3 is TGCGCCAGCAGTCTACCGGAGACAGGAGTGAACACCGGGGAGCTGTTTTTT.

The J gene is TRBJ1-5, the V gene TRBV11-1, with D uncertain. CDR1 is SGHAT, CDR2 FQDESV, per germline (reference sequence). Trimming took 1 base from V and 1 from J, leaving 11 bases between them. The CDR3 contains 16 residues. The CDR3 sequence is CASSLDPDPSNQPQHF. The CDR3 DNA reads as TGTGCCAGCAGCTTAGACCCTGACCCGAGCAATCAGCCCCAGCATTTT.

For the CDR3, the DNA is TGTGCCAGCCAACTAGGGACAGGGGGAACCGGGGAGCTGTTTTTT. Residues: CASQLGTGGTGELFF. This chain uses TRBV12-5 with TRBJ2-2; TRBD1 agrees at 11 bases. CDR1 is LGHNT, CDR2 FRNRAP, per germline. This CDR3 region has 15 residues.

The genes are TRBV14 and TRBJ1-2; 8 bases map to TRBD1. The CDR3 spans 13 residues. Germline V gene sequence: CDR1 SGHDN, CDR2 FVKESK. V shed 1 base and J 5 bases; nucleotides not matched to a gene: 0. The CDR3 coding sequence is TGTGCCAGCAGCCAAGGGACAGGGTATGGCTACACCTTC. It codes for CASSQGTGYGYTF.